Included here is one TCR beta chain sequence, with context. The antigen remains undetermined. This sample was taken from a study of cytotoxic CD8 clonotypes in ibrutinib-treated CLL. Repertoires were generated with immunoSEQ multiplex PCR, while TCRdb's copy carries only in-frame clones and drops some. The data show approximately 100,000 clones, 60% to 80% seen once. The CDR3 consists of 16 residues. Trimming cost V 6 bases and J 2 bases, with 16 bases left between them. Germline assignment: CDR1 SGHVS and CDR2 FQNEAQ. General study findings and limits: Among the clonotypes, public ones were uncommon and contracted or held stable on treatment.

The chain employs TRBV7-8 and TRBJ1-4; tentative D call: TRBD1 (5 bases). The specimen was PBMCs, collected after 12 months of ibrutinib treatment. The receptor comes from a human donor with chronic lymphocytic leukemia. The CDR3 sequence: CASRRNRGTTNEKLFF. The CDR3 bases are TGTGCCAGCAGGAGAAATCGGGGGACCACTAATGAAAAACTGTTTTTT.